This T cell receptor beta chain was sequenced in a study of control samples from healthy donors and cancer patients. Produced via immunoSEQ multiplex PCR; TCRdb's table is partial and in-frame only. The sample consists of some 130,000 clones, around nine tenths of them appearing once. Germline CDR1 and CDR2: LNHDA and SQIVND (reference sequence). V lost 3 bases to trimming and J lost 4 bases, with 12 bases between them. There are 14 residues in the CDR3. The sequenced sample consisted of blood. This clonotype was obtained from a man aged 35-49 years in good health. This chain joins TRBV19 and TRBJ1-1; no definite D call. In DNA, the CDR3 is TGTGCCAGTAGTATTTCCCCGGGTATCACTGAAGCTTTCTTT. Its protein is CASSISPGITEAFF.